This entry concerns a single T cell receptor (beta chain). This sample was included in a study of shared clonotypes between healthy human individuals. In the original analysis: Because ImmunoSEQ provided only junction sequences with no quality scores, the filtering differed. The protocol was immunoSEQ multiplex PCR, while the TCRdb copy is restricted to in-frame clones and leaves out a portion. V, J and clone size were drawn from that table, and D and trimming were deduced from the DNA. The table records 450,000 or so clones, roughly three quarters of them present only once. V was clipped by 0 bases and J by 7 bases, with 10 bases between them. The CDR3 covers 13 residues. CDR1 and CDR2 from the germline V gene are SGHTS and YDEGEE.

Sequencing was performed on PBMCs. The clonotype originates from a woman aged 40 to 50 in good health. Some clones in this sample may be carry-over from other donors' samples. The chain combines TRBV5-8 with TRBJ1-1; D is unresolved. DNA for the CDR3: TGTGCCAGCAGCTTGGACAGAGTAGGTGAAGCTTTCTTT. Encoded protein: CASSLDRVGEAFF. Full variable domain (rest looked up from reference TRBV5-8 and TRBJ1-1): EAGVTQSPTHLIKTRGQQATLRCSPISGHTSVYWYQQALGLGLQFLLWYDEGEERNRGNFPPRFSGRQFPNYSSELNVNALELEDSALYLCASSLDRVGEAFFGQGTRLTVV.